A selection of T cell receptor beta chains follows, all from one sample in a study of Graves' ophthalmopathy and Graves' hyperthyroidism. TCRdb processed the multiplex PCR reads anew with MiXCR; each CDR3 protein has one entry. The sample lists 450,000 or so distinct CDR3 sequences, roughly 14% occurring once. The sample taken for sequencing was blood. The receptors come from a woman aged 25-40 years with Graves' ophthalmopathy. CDR3s include the opening cysteine and the closing phenylalanine or tryptophan. The order of the fields is clone size, J gene, V gene, D gene, CDR3 protein, CDR3 DNA. D genes are given only for firm matches. Size tells how often a clone was seen (once, few, many) or the class of an expanded clone, and some rows leave it out.

abundance: many; j_gene: TRBJ2-7; v_gene: TRBV20-1; d_gene: TRBD2; CDR3aa: CSARVYAGGLKYEQYF; CDR3nt: TGCAGTGCTAGAGTTTACGCGGGGGGGCTTAAATACGAGCAGTACTTC
abundance: many; j_gene: TRBJ2-7; v_gene: TRBV6-1; d_gene: TRBD2; CDR3aa: CASSEAGGGGNYLPCEQYF; CDR3nt: TGTGCCAGCAGTGAAGCTGGGGGCGGGGGGAATTACCTACCTTGCGAGCAGTACTTC
abundance: many; j_gene: TRBJ2-2; v_gene: TRBV29-1; d_gene: NA; CDR3aa: CSVEESNTGELFF; CDR3nt: TGCAGCGTTGAGGAGAGTAACACCGGGGAGCTGTTTTTT
abundance: many; j_gene: TRBJ2-3; v_gene: TRBV24-1; d_gene: NA; CDR3aa: CATSDPLSITDTQYF; CDR3nt: TGTGCCACCAGTGATCCACTAAGTATTACAGATACGCAGTATTTT
abundance: few; j_gene: TRBJ1-1; v_gene: TRBV11-1; d_gene: NA; CDR3aa: CASSLGLGPGGNTEAFF; CDR3nt: TGTGCCAGCAGCTTAGGCCTGGGGCCCGGGGGTAACACTGAAGCTTTCTTT
abundance: NA; j_gene: TRBJ1-2; v_gene: TRBV4-1; d_gene: NA; CDR3aa: CASSQVNDPQRGYGYTF; CDR3nt: TGCGCCAGCAGCCAAGTTAATGATCCTCAGAGAGGATATGGCTACACCTTC
abundance: NA; j_gene: TRBJ2-7; v_gene: TRBV11-2; d_gene: NA; CDR3aa: CASRFRGGTDNSYEQYF; CDR3nt: TGTGCCAGCAGGTTTAGGGGCGGGACAGATAACTCCTACGAGCAGTACTTC
abundance: many; j_gene: TRBJ1-3; v_gene: TRBV12-3/TRBV12-4; d_gene: NA; CDR3aa: CASSLSGSGNTIYF; CDR3nt: TGTGCCAGCAGTTTGTCGGGTAGTGGAAACACCATATATTTT
abundance: many; j_gene: TRBJ2-6; v_gene: TRBV7-8; d_gene: NA; CDR3aa: CASSLERLGANVLTF; CDR3nt: TGTGCCAGCAGCTTAGAACGCCTTGGGGCCAACGTCCTGACTTTC
abundance: few; j_gene: TRBJ1-2; v_gene: TRBV12-3/TRBV12-4; d_gene: NA; CDR3aa: CASSPPGWIDGYTF; CDR3nt: TGTGCCAGCAGTCCCCCGGGGTGGATAGATGGCTACACCTTC
abundance: many; j_gene: TRBJ1-2; v_gene: TRBV4-1; d_gene: NA; CDR3aa: CASSQDNPSAANYGYTF; CDR3nt: TGCGCCAGCAGCCAAGATAACCCCTCCGCAGCTAACTATGGCTACACCTTC
abundance: NA; j_gene: TRBJ2-5; v_gene: TRBV20-1; d_gene: TRBD1; CDR3aa: CSPRGQTYQETQYF; CDR3nt: TGCAGTCCGAGGGGACAGACGTACCAAGAGACCCAGTACTTC
abundance: many; j_gene: TRBJ2-4; v_gene: TRBV28; d_gene: NA; CDR3aa: CASSGRPKNIQYF; CDR3nt: TGTGCCAGCAGTGGACGGCCTAAAAACATTCAGTACTTC
abundance: many; j_gene: TRBJ2-7; v_gene: TRBV10-3; d_gene: NA; CDR3aa: CAISEVAYEQYF; CDR3nt: TGTGCCATCAGTGAAGTGGCCTACGAGCAGTACTTC
abundance: many; j_gene: TRBJ1-3; v_gene: TRBV6-5; d_gene: NA; CDR3aa: CASSWDLSGNTIYF; CDR3nt: TGTGCCAGCAGTTGGGACCTTTCTGGAAACACCATATATTTT
abundance: few; j_gene: TRBJ1-2; v_gene: TRBV24-1; d_gene: NA; CDR3aa: CATSDPGRSGYTF; CDR3nt: TGTGCCACCAGTGATCCAGGGAGGAGCGGCTACACCTTC
abundance: NA; j_gene: TRBJ2-5; v_gene: TRBV3-1; d_gene: TRBD2; CDR3aa: CASSQDGLAEEVTRKETQYF; CDR3nt: TGTGCCAGCAGCCAAGATGGACTAGCGGAAGAGGTTACGCGTAAAGAGACCCAGTACTTC
abundance: many; j_gene: TRBJ1-1; v_gene: TRBV29-1; d_gene: NA; CDR3aa: CSAGVDLKGDEAFF; CDR3nt: TGCAGCGCGGGGGTAGATCTAAAAGGGGATGAAGCTTTCTTT
abundance: many; j_gene: TRBJ2-7; v_gene: TRBV29-1; d_gene: NA; CDR3aa: CSVGGDNLGEQYF; CDR3nt: TGCAGCGTCGGGGGTGACAATTTAGGCGAGCAGTACTTC
abundance: many; j_gene: TRBJ2-7; v_gene: TRBV28; d_gene: NA; CDR3aa: CASSLWADRHYEQYF; CDR3nt: TGTGCCAGCAGTTTATGGGCGGACAGACACTACGAGCAGTACTTC
abundance: NA; j_gene: TRBJ1-3; v_gene: TRBV11-1; d_gene: NA; CDR3aa: CASSLPLSLTGSYSGNTIYF; CDR3nt: TGTGCCAGCAGCCTACCCCTAAGCCTAACTGGTTCCTACTCTGGAAACACCATATATTTT
abundance: many; j_gene: TRBJ1-5; v_gene: TRBV6-1; d_gene: NA; CDR3aa: CASSEWGYNQPQHF; CDR3nt: TGTGCCAGCAGTGAATGGGGGTACAATCAGCCCCAGCATTTT
abundance: many; j_gene: TRBJ1-1; v_gene: TRBV6-5; d_gene: NA; CDR3aa: CASSYVQGGRTEAFF; CDR3nt: TGTGCCAGCAGTTACGTACAGGGTGGTAGAACTGAAGCTTTCTTT
abundance: many; j_gene: TRBJ2-2; v_gene: TRBV12-3/TRBV12-4; d_gene: NA; CDR3aa: CASSFIENTGELFF; CDR3nt: TGTGCCAGCAGTTTCATCGAGAACACCGGGGAGCTGTTTTTT
abundance: NA; j_gene: TRBJ2-7; v_gene: TRBV7-2; d_gene: TRBD2; CDR3aa: CASSFVFSGSYEQYF; CDR3nt: TGTGCCAGCAGCTTTGTGTTTAGCGGGAGCTACGAGCAGTACTTC
abundance: NA; j_gene: TRBJ2-5; v_gene: TRBV5-1; d_gene: TRBD2; CDR3aa: CASSTRLAGDQETQYF; CDR3nt: TGCGCCAGCAGCACCCGACTAGCGGGGGACCAAGAGACCCAGTACTTC
abundance: many; j_gene: TRBJ2-7; v_gene: TRBV6-2/TRBV6-3; d_gene: NA; CDR3aa: CASSYGTVGPWGTSYEQYF; CDR3nt: TGTGCCAGCAGTTACGGCACGGTGGGTCCTTGGGGGACCTCCTACGAGCAGTACTTC
abundance: many; j_gene: TRBJ2-2; v_gene: TRBV6-1; d_gene: NA; CDR3aa: CASSELGYTGELFF; CDR3nt: TGTGCCAGCAGTGAACTGGGGTACACCGGGGAGCTGTTTTTT
abundance: NA; j_gene: TRBJ2-2; v_gene: TRBV15; d_gene: NA; CDR3aa: CATSRAGGEVTGELFF; CDR3nt: TGTGCCACCAGCAGAGCCGGGGGAGAGGTCACCGGGGAGCTGTTTTTT
abundance: many; j_gene: TRBJ2-7; v_gene: TRBV11-2; d_gene: TRBD2; CDR3aa: CASSLYLSGGAREQYF; CDR3nt: TGTGCCAGCAGCTTATATCTTAGCGGGGGGGCCCGAGAGCAGTACTTC
abundance: NA; j_gene: TRBJ2-7; v_gene: TRBV2; d_gene: TRBD2; CDR3aa: CARGGTSGYEQYF; CDR3nt: TGTGCCAGGGGGGGGACTAGCGGCTACGAGCAGTACTTC
abundance: many; j_gene: TRBJ2-7; v_gene: TRBV20-1; d_gene: NA; CDR3aa: CSASRGSLRRTYEQYF; CDR3nt: TGCAGTGCTAGCAGGGGTTCTTTACGAAGGACCTACGAGCAGTACTTC
abundance: many; j_gene: TRBJ1-2; v_gene: TRBV10-3; d_gene: NA; CDR3aa: CAISEKQGVYYGYTF; CDR3nt: TGTGCCATCAGTGAGAAACAGGGCGTTTACTATGGCTACACCTTC
abundance: NA; j_gene: TRBJ1-1; v_gene: TRBV18; d_gene: NA; CDR3aa: CASSPQRGMNTEAFF; CDR3nt: TGTGCCAGCTCACCCCAAAGGGGGATGAACACTGAAGCTTTCTTT
abundance: many; j_gene: TRBJ1-2; v_gene: TRBV7-9; d_gene: NA; CDR3aa: CASSETPEAYGYTF; CDR3nt: TGTGCCAGCAGCGAGACCCCTGAAGCCTATGGCTACACCTTC
abundance: many; j_gene: TRBJ2-6; v_gene: TRBV29-1; d_gene: TRBD1; CDR3aa: CSVEELPGQAESGANVLTF; CDR3nt: TGCAGCGTTGAAGAACTTCCGGGACAGGCCGAGTCTGGGGCCAACGTCCTGACTTTC
abundance: many; j_gene: TRBJ1-1; v_gene: TRBV7-9; d_gene: TRBD1; CDR3aa: CASNKPGQGPEAFF; CDR3nt: TGTGCCAGCAACAAACCGGGACAGGGACCTGAAGCTTTCTTT
abundance: many; j_gene: TRBJ1-1; v_gene: TRBV6-5; d_gene: NA; CDR3aa: CASSRDGHRGTEAFF; CDR3nt: TGTGCCAGCAGTCGTGATGGACACCGGGGCACTGAAGCTTTCTTT
abundance: many; j_gene: TRBJ1-1; v_gene: TRBV12-3/TRBV12-4; d_gene: NA; CDR3aa: CASGGGIYQEAFF; CDR3nt: TGTGCCAGCGGTGGAGGGATTTATCAAGAAGCTTTCTTT
abundance: NA; j_gene: TRBJ1-5; v_gene: TRBV5-1; d_gene: NA; CDR3aa: CASDLKPASNQPQHF; CDR3nt: TGCGCCAGCGACTTAAAACCTGCAAGCAATCAGCCCCAGCATTTT
abundance: many; j_gene: TRBJ2-5; v_gene: TRBV12-3/TRBV12-4; d_gene: TRBD2; CDR3aa: CASSFGSGIETQYF; CDR3nt: TGTGCCAGCAGTTTTGGTAGCGGGATAGAGACCCAGTACTTC
abundance: many; j_gene: TRBJ2-7; v_gene: TRBV20-1; d_gene: TRBD1; CDR3aa: CSANRGQTGEQYF; CDR3nt: TGCAGTGCTAACAGGGGGCAAACTGGGGAGCAGTACTTC
abundance: few; j_gene: TRBJ2-7; v_gene: TRBV2; d_gene: TRBD1; CDR3aa: CASNPRGIPYEQYF; CDR3nt: TGTGCCAGCAATCCCAGGGGGATCCCCTACGAGCAGTACTTC
abundance: many; j_gene: TRBJ1-5; v_gene: TRBV29-1; d_gene: NA; CDR3aa: CSVTDAGIGNQPQHF; CDR3nt: TGCAGCGTGACCGATGCAGGGATCGGCAATCAGCCCCAGCATTTT
abundance: few; j_gene: TRBJ1-2; v_gene: TRBV6-2/TRBV6-3; d_gene: TRBD1; CDR3aa: CASSYPGQGALDYGYTF; CDR3nt: TGTGCCAGCAGTTACCCGGGACAGGGGGCGCTTGACTATGGCTACACCTTC
abundance: NA; j_gene: TRBJ2-5; v_gene: TRBV7-9; d_gene: NA; CDR3aa: CASSFFGLQETQYF; CDR3nt: TGTGCCAGCAGCTTTTTCGGCCTCCAAGAGACCCAGTACTTC
abundance: NA; j_gene: TRBJ2-4; v_gene: TRBV7-8; d_gene: NA; CDR3aa: CASSPATRLAKNIQYF; CDR3nt: TGTGCCAGCAGCCCTGCTACGAGACTAGCCAAAAACATTCAGTACTTC
abundance: many; j_gene: TRBJ2-7; v_gene: TRBV27; d_gene: TRBD2; CDR3aa: CASSNSGAYYEQYF; CDR3nt: TGTGCCAGCAGTAATAGCGGGGCATACTACGAGCAGTACTTC